This is a list of T cell receptor beta chains from one sample in a study of blood T cell repertoires in COVID-19. TCRdb keeps only in-frame clones here, not all; method: immunoSEQ multiplex PCR. The repertoire consists of 200,000 to 250,000 clones, with 85% to 90% occurring once and the leading ten covering roughly 1.4%. The sample taken for sequencing was peripheral blood. These receptors all come from a man of 80 years or more with acute or convalescent COVID-19. The CDR3 runs from the conserved cysteine through the conserved F or W. D genes are given only for firm matches. Part of the rows lack a size; the others show once, few, many or a class for expanded clones.

TRBV2	-	TRBJ2-2	-	TGTGCCAGCAGTGAAGGTCCAGGGTACACCGGGGAGCTGTTTTTT	CASSEGPGYTGELFF
TRBV11-1	TRBD2	TRBJ2-2	-	TGTGCCAGCAGCTTCGGCGGGAGCGGCACCGGGGAGCTGTTTTTT	CASSFGGSGTGELFF
TRBV7-9	-	TRBJ2-3	once	TGTGCCAGCAGCTGGAGCAGTCCCACAGATACGCAGTATTTT	CASSWSSPTDTQYF
TRBV19	TRBD1	TRBJ2-7	-	TGTGCCAGTAGTATCCGGGACAGGGGGTCCCCGGGGTACTTC	CASSIRDRGSPGYF
TRBV3-1/TRBV3-2	TRBD2	TRBJ2-3	-	TGTGCCAGCAGCCAAGTGGGGAGGGGTGATACGCAGTATTTT	CASSQVGRGDTQYF
TRBV5-4	TRBD1	TRBJ1-6	-	TGTGCCAGCAGCCGGGGACAGGGGGCGGTTAATTCACCCCTCCACTTT	CASSRGQGAVNSPLHF
TRBV6-5	-	TRBJ2-5	-	TGTGCCAGCAAATTGGCAGGGCAAGAGACCCAGTACTTC	CASKLAGQETQYF
TRBV6-2/TRBV6-3	-	TRBJ2-7	-	TGTGCCAGCAGTTACTCGACAGGAGTCGCCTACGAGCAGTACTTC	CASSYSTGVAYEQYF
TRBV7-2	TRBD2	TRBJ2-7	-	TGTGCCAGCAGCTTAATGCGGGAGGGCCTCGTGCAGTACTTC	CASSLMREGLVQYF
TRBV2	TRBD1	TRBJ2-3	-	TGTGCCAGCAGTGAACTCGTCTCGACAGGGAATTCAGATACGCAGTATTTT	CASSELVSTGNSDTQYF
TRBV6-6	-	TRBJ1-2	-	TGTGCCAGCAGTTACCCGGGTAGCTATGGCTACACCTTC	CASSYPGSYGYTF
TRBV28	TRBD2	TRBJ2-1	-	TGTGCCAGCAGCCCTATAGCGGGTGAGCAGTTCTTC	CASSPIAGEQFF
TRBV27	TRBD1	TRBJ2-7	-	TGTGCCAGCAGGACCGGGACAGGATACTACGAGCAGTACTTC	CASRTGTGYYEQYF
TRBV6-2/TRBV6-3	TRBD2	TRBJ2-1	-	TGTGCCAGCAGTTTCGGGACTAGCGGGAGTAATGAGCAGTTCTTC	CASSFGTSGSNEQFF
TRBV19	TRBD2	TRBJ2-1	-	TGTGCCAGTAGTATCCGCCGGACTAGCGGGACCTTGGGGCGGATCTTC	CASSIRRTSGTLGRIF
TRBV7-2	-	TRBJ1-5	once	TGTGCCAGCAGCCAAGTTGCGATTGGCGGGGTAGGGCCCCAGCATTTT	CASSQVAIGGVGPQHF
TRBV7-2	-	TRBJ1-6	-	TGTGCCAGCAGCCCCGGAGGCAGCCTTTTATATAATTCACCCCTCCACTTT	CASSPGGSLLYNSPLHF
TRBV7-7	TRBD1	TRBJ2-2	-	TGTGCCAGCAGCTTAGCAATGACAGGGTTCACCGGGGAGCTGTTTTTT	CASSLAMTGFTGELFF
TRBV21-1	-	TRBJ2-4	-	TGTGCCAGCAGCACCTCACACCTAGCCAAAAACATTCAGTACTTC	CASSTSHLAKNIQYF
TRBV19	TRBD1	TRBJ1-4	-	TGTGCCAGTAGTATGTTAGAGGGGGCGCGTGAAAAACTGTTTTTT	CASSMLEGAREKLFF
TRBV9	TRBD1	TRBJ1-6	few	TGTGCCAGCAGCGTTTCGGGACAGGGGAGTGGGGCCCTCCACTTT	CASSVSGQGSGALHF
TRBV19	-	TRBJ2-2	once	TGTGCCAGTACCGGGGCCGGGGAGCTGTTTTTT	CASTGAGELFF
TRBV18	TRBD1	TRBJ1-1	-	TGTGCCAGCTCACCATTCATAGGACAGGGAGGTGAAGCTTTCTTT	CASSPFIGQGGEAFF
TRBV6-5	-	TRBJ1-6	-	TGTGCCAGCAGTTATGGGACACGGCCGTTTCCCCTCCACTTT	CASSYGTRPFPLHF
TRBV6-2/TRBV6-3	-	TRBJ1-1	-	TGTGCCAGCAGTTATCCCACAGGGCGGGTAAGAGGCACTGAAGCTTTCTTT	CASSYPTGRVRGTEAFF
TRBV7-2	TRBD2	TRBJ2-7	-	TGTGCCAGCAGCTTATCAGCGGGAGGATACGAGCAGTACTTC	CASSLSAGGYEQYF
TRBV9	TRBD1	TRBJ2-2	-	TGTGCCAGCAGCGTAGTACCTCGTTTGACAGGGGAAACCGGGGAGCTGTTTTTT	CASSVVPRLTGETGELFF
TRBV18	-	TRBJ2-3	-	TGTGCCAGCGCCACGACACCCGCAGATACGCAGTATTTT	CASATTPADTQYF
TRBV7-2	TRBD2	TRBJ2-7	once	TGTGCCAGCAGTGAGAACCCTAGCGGGGGGGCCTACGAGCAGTACTTC	CASSENPSGGAYEQYF
TRBV6-5	TRBD1	TRBJ1-4	once	TGTGCCAGCAGTTACTCGGGCCAGGGGGGTTTGGAAAAACTGTTTTTT	CASSYSGQGGLEKLFF
TRBV7-6	-	TRBJ1-2	-	TGTGCCAGCAGCTTAGCGATTTCGGGTGGCTACACCTTC	CASSLAISGGYTF
TRBV27	-	TRBJ2-1	-	TGTGCCAGCAGTTTATCCCGGGAGAGGAGCAATGAGCAGTTCTTC	CASSLSRERSNEQFF
TRBV3-1/TRBV3-2	TRBD1	TRBJ1-4	-	TGTGCCAGCAGCCAAGTGGGGACAGGGAATGAAAAACTGTTTTTT	CASSQVGTGNEKLFF
TRBV29-1	TRBD1	TRBJ1-1	-	TGCAGCGTCGGACAGGGGCAGTGGACTGAAGCTTTCTTT	CSVGQGQWTEAFF
TRBV6-2/TRBV6-3	-	TRBJ1-3	-	TGTGCCAGCAGCCCTACGGCCGGACGGGGGGGAAACACCATATATTTT	CASSPTAGRGGNTIYF
TRBV28	-	TRBJ2-1	once	TGTGCCAGCAGAAGAAGGGGTACTTACAATGAGCAGTTCTTC	CASRRRGTYNEQFF
TRBV5-1	TRBD1	TRBJ1-1	once	TGCGCCAGCACGACCGGGACAGGGTGGAACACTGAAGCTTTCTTT	CASTTGTGWNTEAFF
TRBV7-9	-	TRBJ2-3	-	TGTGCCAGCAGCCGGGACTTAACAGATACGCAGTATTTT	CASSRDLTDTQYF
TRBV6-5	-	TRBJ2-1	-	TGTGCCAGCAGATCACCCGGGGTTGAAGAGCAGTTCTTC	CASRSPGVEEQFF
TRBV4-1	-	TRBJ2-1	-	TGCGCCAGCAGCAGGCGGTCCTACAATGAGCAGTTCTTC	CASSRRSYNEQFF
TRBV5-1	TRBD2	TRBJ2-3	-	TGCGCCAGCAGCTTGGGTAGCGGGGGCTCGACAGATACGCAGTATTTT	CASSLGSGGSTDTQYF
TRBV7-2	-	TRBJ2-2	-	TGTGCCAGCAGCTTAGAAGCGGGGAACACCGGGGAGCTGTTTTTT	CASSLEAGNTGELFF
TRBV5-4	-	TRBJ2-1	-	TGTGCCAGCAGCTTGGCCGGGTCCCCAATACGTTTCTTC	CASSLAGSPIRFF
TRBV5-1	TRBD1	TRBJ2-1	-	TGCGCCAGCAGTTGGGGACAGGGCGGTGAGCAGTTCTTC	CASSWGQGGEQFF
TRBV5-6	-	TRBJ1-6	-	TGTGCCAGCAGCCCGACAGATACCCTCTCACCCCTCCACTTT	CASSPTDTLSPLHF
TRBV9	-	TRBJ2-2	-	TGTGCCAGCAGCGTAGGAAACGGCGGGGAGCTGTTTTTT	CASSVGNGGELFF